Below, 2 T cell receptor beta chains from the same sample are listed, as sequenced in a study of shared clonotypes between healthy human individuals. The repertoire was sequenced with immunoSEQ multiplex PCR; TCRdb's copy has only in-frame clones and lacks some. The data hold millions of clones, with 85% to 95% observed a single time. The sequencing sample was made of naive CD4+ T cells from PBMCs. The subset denotes: CD45RA+ positively selected. These receptors originate from a man aged 18 to 30 in good health. Some clones in this sample may be carry-over from other donors' samples.

The chain is built from TRBV5-4 and TRBJ2-3; D not resolved. The germline gives CDR1 SGHNT, CDR2 YYREEE (reference sequence). The CDR3 consists of 15 residues. Trimming removed 0 bases at V and 6 bases at J, with 14 bases between. The CDR3 sequence: CASSLGTPKLDTQYF. DNA for the CDR3: TGTGCCAGCAGCTTGGGGACCCCCAAGTTGGATACGCAGTATTTT.

The chain employs TRBV10-3 and TRBJ2-5; weak D call: TRBD1 (6 bases). The length of the CDR3 is 12 residues. Trimming removed 5 bases at V and 5 bases at J, with 9 bases between. Germline values: CDR1 ENHRY, CDR2 SYGVKD. As DNA, the CDR3 is TGTGCCATCAGTCACAGGGATGAGACCCAGTACTTC. This encodes CAISHRDETQYF.